Reported below is one T cell receptor (beta chain). Cohort assignment relied on participant-reported clinical history. Exposed study participants had met a COVID-19 case within 2 weeks before entry. Produced via immunoSEQ multiplex PCR; TCRdb's table is partial and in-frame only. This sample has hundreds of thousands of clones; roughly 80% occur once, and the top ten carry approximately 5%. The data belong to a study of blood T cell repertoires in COVID-19. Across the whole study: Acute-phase and convalescent COVID-19 samples originated in the United States, Italy and Spain.

The CDR3 is 16 residues long. J is TRBJ1-2 and V is TRBV21-1. TRBV21-1 has pseudogene status. This clonotype was sampled from a middle-aged man who had been exposed to COVID-19. Sequencing was performed on PBMCs or T cells enriched from blood (not recorded which). The CDR3: CASSTTREGDSYGYTF. CDR3 in DNA: TGTGCCAGCAGCACGACGCGTGAGGGAGATAGCTATGGCTACACCTTC.